The present T cell receptor beta chain was sequenced within a study of identical twins. Findings and caveats of the study: Conclusions came from cross-sectional statistical analysis, not from following the same donors. Out-of-frame alpha sequences common to twins exhibited a surplus of low generation probability.

The ends were cut back, 5 bases at V and 7 bases at J, with 10 bases in the middle. The germline gives CDR1 SGHDT, CDR2 YYEEEE. The CDR3 totals 12 residues. TCRdb re-derived calls from the 5' RACE reads in MiXCR, one entry per CDR3 protein. The sample yields 1.5 million to 2 million distinct CDR3 sequences, around 29% seen once. The table lists this clonotype with a few counts. Its antigen is unknown. This TCR came from a newborn girl in good health. The chain joins TRBV5-6 to TRBJ2-1; D is uncertain. Sequencing was performed on cord blood. The CDR3 DNA reads as TGTGCCAGCAGTTGGGTCGAGAATGAGCAGTTCTTC. Translation: CASSWVENEQFF.